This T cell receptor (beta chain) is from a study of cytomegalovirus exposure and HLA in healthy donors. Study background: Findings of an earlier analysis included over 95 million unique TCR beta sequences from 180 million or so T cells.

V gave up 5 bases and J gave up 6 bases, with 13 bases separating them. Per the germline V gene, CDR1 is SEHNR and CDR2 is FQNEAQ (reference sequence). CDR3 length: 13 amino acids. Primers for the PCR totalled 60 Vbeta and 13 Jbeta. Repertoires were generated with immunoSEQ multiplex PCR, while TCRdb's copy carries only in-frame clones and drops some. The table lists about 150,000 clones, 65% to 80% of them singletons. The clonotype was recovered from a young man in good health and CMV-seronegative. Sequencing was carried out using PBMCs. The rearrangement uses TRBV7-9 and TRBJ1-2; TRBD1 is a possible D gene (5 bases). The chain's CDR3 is CASSLGGGHGYTF. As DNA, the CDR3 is TGTGCCAGCAGCCTGGGCGGGGGACATGGCTACACCTTC.